The entry that follows covers one T cell receptor (beta chain) sequence. The CDR3 loop spans 14 amino acids. Germline loops: CDR1 LNHDA, CDR2 SQIVND (reference sequence). Deletions cut 0 bases from V and 5 bases from J, with 11 bases between. The data were produced by immunoSEQ multiplex PCR, yet TCRdb's version contains in-frame clones alone and is incomplete. The sample consists of 15,000 to 20,000 clones, roughly 87% of them appearing once. This specimen belongs to a study of OX40 agonist ivuxolimab in advanced cancers. The receptor was isolated from an adult with an advanced solid tumor such as melanoma, head and neck, liver or kidney cancer. V gene TRBV19 combines with J gene TRBJ2-7; maybe TRBD2 (5 bases). Source: CD4+ or CD8+ T cells sorted from blood, taken in a trial of the OX40 agonist ivuxolimab. The CDR3: CASSIDPGTDEQYF. CDR3 bases: TGTGCCAGTAGTATAGATCCGGGAACGGACGAGCAGTACTTC. The full variable domain, its missing parts supplied by reference TRBV19 and TRBJ2-7, is DGGITQSPKYLFRKEGQNVTLSCEQNLNHDAMYWYRQDPGQGLRLIYYSQIVNDFQKGDIAEGYSVSREKKESFPLTVTSAQKNPTAFYLCASSIDPGTDEQYFGPGTRLTVT.